This T cell receptor (beta chain) was found in a study of T cell repertoires in cytomegalovirus infection (dated by TCRdb to between 2018 and 2021). At the level of the whole study: The HLA type of each donor mattered for the analysis, because public TCR beta signatures pointed to carriage of CMV infection along with the matching HLA type.

The paper's findings and limits, for the study overall: In the ex vivo response, HLA-C-restricted CMV-specific TCR beta clonotypes were dominant, and in two of eight donors the single most frequent clonotype came from this HLA-C-restricted group. Cumulative frequency of public TCR beta family members discriminated carriers of CMV infection plus the relevant HLA type in this cohort and an independent approximately 360-donor cohort.

With respect to this clonotype: Its antigen remains undetermined. The input lacks base qualities; no much larger clone sits a single base away.

Sequencing was performed on an Illumina HiSeq 1500. TCRdb trimmed the raw reads at Q25, called clones with MiXCR and kept productive beta chains. Records with the same CDR3 protein are collapsed into one entry carrying the most frequent genes and DNA. Here the sample has about 250,000 distinct CDR3 sequences; around 15% occur a single time. About 45% of the sample is held by the ten biggest clonotypes. V drops 1 base and J drops 1 base, leaving 5 bases in between. CDR3 length: 15 amino acids, cysteine to phenylalanine. CDR3 DNA is the only sequence kept; it has 45 bases, read in frame from the first base. CDR1 MDHEN and CDR2 SYDVKM were looked up in the germline V gene.

Sequenced input: CD8+ T cells from PBMCs. The chain is encoded by TRBV28 joined to TRBJ2-6; no D gene call is confident. This sequence originates from a human donor in good health (CMV status not recorded). Some clones in this sample may be carry-over from other donors' samples. CDR3 protein: CASSLYPSGANVLTF. At the DNA level, the sequence is TGTGCCAGCAGTTTATATCCTTCTGGGGCCAACGTCCTGACTTTC.